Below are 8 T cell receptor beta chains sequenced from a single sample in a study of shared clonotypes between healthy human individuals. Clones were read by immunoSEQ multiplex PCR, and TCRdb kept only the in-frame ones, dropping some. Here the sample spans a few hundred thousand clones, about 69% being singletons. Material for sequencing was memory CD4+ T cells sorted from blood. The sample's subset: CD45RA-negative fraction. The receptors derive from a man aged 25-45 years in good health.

CDR3 sequence: CASSLEVRSSYEQYF. The CDR3 nucleotides are TGCGCCAGCAGCTTGGAGGTTAGGTCGTCCTACGAGCAGTACTTC. The chain recombines TRBV5-1 with TRBJ2-7, with D unresolved. With 0 bases removed from V and 1 base from J, the gap between germline ends came to 11 bases. This CDR3 region has 15 residues. CDR1 and CDR2 from the germline V gene are SGHRS and YFSETQ.

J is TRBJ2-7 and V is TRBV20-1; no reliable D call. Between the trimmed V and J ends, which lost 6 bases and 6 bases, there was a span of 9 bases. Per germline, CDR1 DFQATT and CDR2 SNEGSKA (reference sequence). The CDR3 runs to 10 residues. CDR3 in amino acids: CSARHGEQYF. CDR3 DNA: TGCAGTGCCAGGCACGGCGAGCAGTACTTC.

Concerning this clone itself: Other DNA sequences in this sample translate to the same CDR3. CDR3 protein: CASSPSRVSQPQHF. The CDR3 DNA is TGTGCCAGCAGTCCCAGTAGGGTTAGTCAGCCCCAGCATTTT. This chain joins TRBV6-5 and TRBJ1-5; D is uncertain. Germline CDR1 and CDR2: MNHEY and SVGAGI. The CDR3 length is 14 residues. The V gene lost 5 bases and the J gene lost 6 bases, with 14 bases spanning the gap.

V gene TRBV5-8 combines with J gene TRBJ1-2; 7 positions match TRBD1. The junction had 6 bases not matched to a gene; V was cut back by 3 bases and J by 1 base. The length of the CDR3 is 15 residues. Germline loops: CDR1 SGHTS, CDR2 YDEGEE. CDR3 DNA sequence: TGTGCCAGCAGCTCCTCCGGGACAGTTAACTATGGCTACACCTTC. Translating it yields CASSSSGTVNYGYTF.

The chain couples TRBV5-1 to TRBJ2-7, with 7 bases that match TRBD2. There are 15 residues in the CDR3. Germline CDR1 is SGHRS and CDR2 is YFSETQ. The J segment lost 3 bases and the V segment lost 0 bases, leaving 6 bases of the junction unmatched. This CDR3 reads CASSLAAGVGYEQYF. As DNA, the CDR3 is TGCGCCAGCAGCTTGGCGGCGGGAGTGGGCTACGAGCAGTACTTC.

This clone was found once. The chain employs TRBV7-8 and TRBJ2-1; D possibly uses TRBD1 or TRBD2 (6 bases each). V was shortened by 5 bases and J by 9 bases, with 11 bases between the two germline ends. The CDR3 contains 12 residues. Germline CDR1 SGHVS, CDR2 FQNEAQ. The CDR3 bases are TGTGCCAGCAGCCCCGGGGGCCTTGAGCAGTTCTTC. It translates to CASSPGGLEQFF. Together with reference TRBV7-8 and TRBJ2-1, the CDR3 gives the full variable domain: GAGVSQSPRYKVAKRGQDVALRCDPISGHVSLFWYQQALGQGPEFLTYFQNEAQLDKSGLPSDRFFAERPEGSVSTLKIQRTQQEDSAVYLCASSPGGLEQFFGPGTRLTVL.

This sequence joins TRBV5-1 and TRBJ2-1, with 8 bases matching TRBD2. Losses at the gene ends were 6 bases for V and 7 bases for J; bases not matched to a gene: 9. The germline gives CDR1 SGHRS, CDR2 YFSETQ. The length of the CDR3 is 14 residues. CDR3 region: CASIGGALFNEQFF. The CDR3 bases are TGCGCCAGCATCGGGGGGGCGTTATTTAATGAGCAGTTCTTC.

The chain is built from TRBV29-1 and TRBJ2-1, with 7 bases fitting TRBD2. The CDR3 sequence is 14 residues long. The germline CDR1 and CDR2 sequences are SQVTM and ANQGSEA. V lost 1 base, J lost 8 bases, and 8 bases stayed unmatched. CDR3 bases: TGCAGCGTTGAAGGGGGGAGGGCCGTAGATGAGCAGTTCTTC. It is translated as CSVEGGRAVDEQFF.